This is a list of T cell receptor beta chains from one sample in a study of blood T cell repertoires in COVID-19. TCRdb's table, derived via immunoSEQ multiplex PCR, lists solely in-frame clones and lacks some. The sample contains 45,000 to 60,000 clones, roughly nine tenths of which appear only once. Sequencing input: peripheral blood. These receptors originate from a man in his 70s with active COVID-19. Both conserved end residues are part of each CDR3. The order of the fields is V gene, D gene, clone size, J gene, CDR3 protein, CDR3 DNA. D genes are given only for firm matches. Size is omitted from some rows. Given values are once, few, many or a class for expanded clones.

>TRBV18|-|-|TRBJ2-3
CASSRTDSTDTQYF
TGTGCCAGCTCACGGACAGATAGCACAGATACGCAGTATTTT
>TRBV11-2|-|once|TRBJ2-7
CASSLMPGSSYEQYF
TGTGCCAGCAGCTTGATGCCTGGCAGCTCCTACGAGCAGTACTTC
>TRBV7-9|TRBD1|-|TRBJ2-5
CASTNHRGQETQYF
TGTGCCAGCACCAATCACAGGGGCCAAGAGACCCAGTACTTC
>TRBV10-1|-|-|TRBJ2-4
CASTLEPSYF
TGCGCCAGCACCTTGGAGCCGTCCTACTTC
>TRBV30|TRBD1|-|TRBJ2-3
CAWARGGSGDTQYF
TGTGCCTGGGCACGAGGGGGCTCAGGAGATACGCAGTATTTT
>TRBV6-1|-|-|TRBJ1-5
CASSEGTVSNQPQHF
TGTGCCAGCAGTGAAGGGACAGTAAGCAATCAGCCCCAGCATTTT
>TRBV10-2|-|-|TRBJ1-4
CASTGIRQKGYEKLFF
TGCGCCAGCACCGGCATCAGACAGAAGGGATATGAAAAACTGTTTTTT
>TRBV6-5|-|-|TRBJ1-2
CASRGQDYGYTF
TGTGCCAGCAGAGGCCAGGACTATGGCTACACCTTC
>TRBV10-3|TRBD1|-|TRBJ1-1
CAISTGTANTEAFF
TGTGCCATCAGTACCGGGACAGCGAACACTGAAGCTTTCTTT
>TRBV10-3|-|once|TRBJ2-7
CAIAGQSYEQYF
TGTGCCATCGCTGGACAGTCCTACGAGCAGTACTTC
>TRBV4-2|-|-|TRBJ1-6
CASSHGQLDSPLHF
TGTGCCAGCAGCCACGGACAGTTAGATTCACCCCTCCACTTT
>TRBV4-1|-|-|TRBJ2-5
CASSQAPPDSGWGETQYF
TGCGCCAGCAGCCAAGCCCCCCCAGACAGTGGTTGGGGAGAGACCCAGTACTTC
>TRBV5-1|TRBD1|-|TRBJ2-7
CASSSRTGSLYEQYF
TGCGCCAGCAGCTCCAGGACAGGAAGTTTATACGAGCAGTACTTC
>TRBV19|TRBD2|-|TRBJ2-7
CASSGIEVSGGVHEQYF
TGTGCCAGTAGTGGGATTGAAGTCAGCGGGGGGGTCCACGAGCAGTACTTC
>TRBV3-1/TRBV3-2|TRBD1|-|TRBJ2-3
CASSPILTAGGRTDTQYF
TGTGCCAGCAGCCCCATCCTTACGGCAGGGGGACGCACAGATACGCAGTATTTT
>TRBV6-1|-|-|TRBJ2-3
CASSELSDTQYF
TGTGCCAGCAGTGAACTGTCAGATACGCAGTATTTT
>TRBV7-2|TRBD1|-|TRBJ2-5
CASSWPGTGQETQYF
TGTGCCAGCAGCTGGCCGGGGACAGGTCAAGAGACCCAGTACTTC
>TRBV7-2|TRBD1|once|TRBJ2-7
CASSLGQGAYEQYF
TGTGCCAGCAGCTTAGGGCAGGGGGCCTACGAGCAGTACTTC
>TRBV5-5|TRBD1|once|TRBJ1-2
CASSFSGTGVNGYTF
TGTGCCAGCAGCTTTTCAGGGACAGGGGTGAATGGCTACACCTTC
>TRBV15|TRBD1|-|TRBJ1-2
CATSRDWGTEGGYTF
TGTGCCACCAGCAGAGATTGGGGGACAGAAGGAGGCTACACCTTC
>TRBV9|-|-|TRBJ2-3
CASSVGSSSTDTQYF
TGTGCCAGCAGCGTCGGGTCCTCTTCCACAGATACGCAGTATTTT
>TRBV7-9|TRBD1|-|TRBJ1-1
CASEGQGNTEAFF
TGTGCCAGCGAAGGACAGGGGAACACTGAAGCTTTCTTT
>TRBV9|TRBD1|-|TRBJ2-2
CASSVGQGRDTGELFF
TGTGCCAGCAGCGTAGGACAGGGAAGGGACACCGGGGAGCTGTTTTTT
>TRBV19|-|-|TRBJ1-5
CASSPVGGSNQPQHF
TGTGCCAGTAGTCCCGTGGGGGGAAGCAATCAGCCCCAGCATTTT
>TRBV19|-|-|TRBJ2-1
CASSGRQALRFGNEQFF
TGTGCCAGTAGTGGACGACAGGCCCTTAGGTTCGGCAATGAGCAGTTCTTC
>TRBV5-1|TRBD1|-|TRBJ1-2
CASSLAKVQGAEGYTF
TGCGCCAGCAGCTTGGCCAAGGTCCAGGGGGCGGAAGGCTACACCTTC
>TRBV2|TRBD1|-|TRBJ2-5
CASSDGTAQETQYF
TGTGCCAGCAGTGATGGGACAGCTCAAGAGACCCAGTACTTC
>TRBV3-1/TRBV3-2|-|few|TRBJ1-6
CASSQLRTVNSPLHF
TGTGCCAGCAGCCAACTCCGGACAGTAAATTCACCCCTCCACTTT
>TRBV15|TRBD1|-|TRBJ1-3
CATSPRDRGHGNTIYF
TGTGCCACCAGCCCCCGGGACAGGGGGCATGGAAACACCATATATTTT
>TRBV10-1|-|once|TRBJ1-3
CASSERGRPGNTIYF
TGCGCCAGCAGTGAACGAGGTCGACCTGGAAACACCATATATTTT
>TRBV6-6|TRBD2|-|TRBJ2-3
CASSPSGRGTDTQYF
TGTGCCAGCAGCCCCTCGGGGAGGGGCACAGATACGCAGTATTTT
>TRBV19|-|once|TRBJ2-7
CASTGTTSYEQYF
TGTGCCAGTACCGGGACAACCTCCTACGAGCAGTACTTC
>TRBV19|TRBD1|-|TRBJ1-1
CASSPQQGRRRNTEAFF
TGTGCCAGTAGTCCACAACAGGGGCGGAGAAGGAACACTGAAGCTTTCTTT
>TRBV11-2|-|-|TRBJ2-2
CASNPNSGELFF
TGTGCCAGCAACCCCAACAGTGGGGAGCTGTTTTTT
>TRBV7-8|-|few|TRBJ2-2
CASSLDPSPGELFF
TGTGCCAGCAGCTTAGACCCAAGCCCCGGGGAGCTGTTTTTT
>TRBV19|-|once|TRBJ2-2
CASSIGLGNTGELFF
TGTGCCAGTAGTATTGGGCTCGGAAACACCGGGGAGCTGTTTTTT
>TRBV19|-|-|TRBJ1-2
CASSPRQAYYGYTF
TGTGCCAGTAGTCCCCGGCAGGCCTACTATGGCTACACCTTC
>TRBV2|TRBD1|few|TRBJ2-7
CASRTGTGDPYEQYF
TGTGCCAGCAGAACTGGGACAGGCGATCCCTACGAGCAGTACTTC
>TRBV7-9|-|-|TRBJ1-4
CASSLAEIFNEKLFF
TGTGCCAGCAGCTTAGCTGAGATTTTTAATGAAAAACTGTTTTTT
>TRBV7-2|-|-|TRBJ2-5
CASSLARGREVQETQYF
TGTGCCAGCAGCTTAGCGAGGGGCAGGGAGGTCCAAGAGACCCAGTACTTC
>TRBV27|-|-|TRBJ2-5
CTSSLFQGGSETQYF
TGTACCAGCAGTTTATTCCAGGGGGGCTCAGAGACCCAGTACTTC
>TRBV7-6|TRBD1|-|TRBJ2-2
CASSSRQGADTGELFF
TGTGCCAGCAGCTCTCGACAGGGGGCCGACACCGGGGAGCTGTTTTTT
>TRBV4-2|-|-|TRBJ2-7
CASSQAGTTYEQYF
TGTGCCAGCAGCCAAGCTGGGACAACCTACGAGCAGTACTTC
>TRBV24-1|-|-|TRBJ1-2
CATSDSRVGYGYTF
TGTGCCACCAGTGACTCCAGGGTGGGCTATGGCTACACCTTC
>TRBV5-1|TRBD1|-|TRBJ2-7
CASSLGDRFYEQYF
TGCGCCAGCAGCTTGGGGGACAGGTTCTACGAGCAGTACTTC
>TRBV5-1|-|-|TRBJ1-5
CASSLAGRANQPQHF
TGCGCCAGCAGCTTGGCAGGCAGGGCTAATCAGCCCCAGCATTTT
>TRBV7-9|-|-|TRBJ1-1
CASSLALGVTEAFF
TGTGCCAGCAGCTTAGCGCTAGGGGTGACTGAAGCTTTCTTT
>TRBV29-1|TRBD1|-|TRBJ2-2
CSSQPGQANTGELFF
TGCAGCTCTCAGCCGGGACAGGCGAACACCGGGGAGCTGTTTTTT
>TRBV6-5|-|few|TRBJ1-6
CASSSTGAGHSPLHF
TGTGCCAGCAGTTCGACTGGGGCAGGGCATTCACCCCTCCACTTT
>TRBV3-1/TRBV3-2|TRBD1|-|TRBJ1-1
CASSPAGTGDTEAFF
TGTGCCAGCAGCCCAGCCGGGACAGGGGACACTGAAGCTTTCTTT
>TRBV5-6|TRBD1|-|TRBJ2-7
CASSLAGTATYEQYF
TGTGCCAGCAGCTTGGCCGGGACAGCAACCTACGAGCAGTACTTC
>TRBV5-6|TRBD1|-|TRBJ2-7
CASSRDRAYEQYF
TGTGCCAGCAGTCGGGACAGGGCGTACGAGCAGTACTTC
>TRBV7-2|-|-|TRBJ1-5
CASSLSDWYSNQPQHF
TGTGCCAGCAGCCTATCTGACTGGTATAGCAATCAGCCCCAGCATTTT
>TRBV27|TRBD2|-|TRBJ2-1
CASSLKRGSYNEQFF
TGTGCCAGCAGTTTAAAGCGGGGATCCTACAATGAGCAGTTCTTC
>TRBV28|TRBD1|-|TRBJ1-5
CASSLGDRIYQPQHF
TGTGCCAGCAGTTTAGGGGACAGGATCTATCAGCCCCAGCATTTT